The source of this T cell receptor (beta chain) is a study of cytomegalovirus exposure and HLA in healthy donors. These donors, healthy bone marrow donors, were studied. PCR used 60 Vbeta primers and 13 Jbeta primers. Using immunoSEQ multiplex PCR, the repertoire was profiled, and TCRdb retains in-frame clones only, with some absent. The sample comprises 200,000 to 250,000 clones, roughly 80% of which are singletons, and about 0.22% rests with the top ten. V was pared by 4 bases and J by 3 bases, with 2 bases of the junction left unmatched. Germline CDR1 and CDR2: MNHNS and SASEGT. CDR3 length equals 13 residues. Whole-study findings and limits: In a later analysis, TCR beta V- and J-gene trimming was associated with a missense DCLRE1C variant. As confirmed in vitro, three CMV-associated chains were specific for CMV antigens.

This clone was counted between two and nine times. Its antigen is still unknown. The receptor was derived from a girl aged 2 to 9 in good health and CMV-seronegative. The V call is TRBV6-1, the J call TRBJ2-5; 7 nucleotides line up with TRBD1. The sample consisted of PBMCs. The CDR3, as DNA: TGTGCCAGCAGTGTGGGACAGAAAGAGACCCAGTACTTC. It encodes CASSVGQKETQYF.